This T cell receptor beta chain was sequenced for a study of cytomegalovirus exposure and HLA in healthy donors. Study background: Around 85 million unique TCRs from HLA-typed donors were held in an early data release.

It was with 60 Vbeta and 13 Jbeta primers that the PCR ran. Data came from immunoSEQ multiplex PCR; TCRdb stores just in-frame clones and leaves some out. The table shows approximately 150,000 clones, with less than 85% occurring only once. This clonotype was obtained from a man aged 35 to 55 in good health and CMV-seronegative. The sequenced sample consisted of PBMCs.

CDR3: CASSYTDTYEQYF. CDR3 sequence (DNA): TGTGCCAGCAGCTATACAGACACCTACGAGCAGTACTTC. The gene calls are TRBV11-2 and TRBJ2-7; D not resolved. The V gene's germline CDR1 is SGHAT and CDR2 FQNNGV. The V end was cut by 4 bases, the J end by 2 bases, with 9 bases between. This CDR3 contains 13 residues.